This TCR beta chain was captured in a study of beta chain features in type 1 diabetes. Germline V gives CDR1 MDHEN, CDR2 SYDVKM. The CDR3 is 14 amino acids. Between the trimmed V and J ends, which lost 8 bases and 4 bases, there was a span of 17 bases. Sequencing targeted expressed TCRB transcripts, as all isolated RNA had been reverse transcribed. Sequencing was performed with immunoSEQ multiplex PCR; in TCRdb, only in-frame clones are kept and a portion is missing. There are about 620,000 clones in the sample; roughly a sixth occur only once, and 0.093% lies in the top ten. This clone turned up a few times.

The clonotype comes from a man aged 18 to 30 in good health. Sequencing input: naive CD4+ T cells from blood. The chain is built from TRBV28 and TRBJ2-5; a weak D match, TRBD1 (5 bases). In DNA, the CDR3 is TGTGCCAGCTTGCAGGGTGAGAAGGGAGAGACCCAGTACTTC. This encodes CASLQGEKGETQYF.